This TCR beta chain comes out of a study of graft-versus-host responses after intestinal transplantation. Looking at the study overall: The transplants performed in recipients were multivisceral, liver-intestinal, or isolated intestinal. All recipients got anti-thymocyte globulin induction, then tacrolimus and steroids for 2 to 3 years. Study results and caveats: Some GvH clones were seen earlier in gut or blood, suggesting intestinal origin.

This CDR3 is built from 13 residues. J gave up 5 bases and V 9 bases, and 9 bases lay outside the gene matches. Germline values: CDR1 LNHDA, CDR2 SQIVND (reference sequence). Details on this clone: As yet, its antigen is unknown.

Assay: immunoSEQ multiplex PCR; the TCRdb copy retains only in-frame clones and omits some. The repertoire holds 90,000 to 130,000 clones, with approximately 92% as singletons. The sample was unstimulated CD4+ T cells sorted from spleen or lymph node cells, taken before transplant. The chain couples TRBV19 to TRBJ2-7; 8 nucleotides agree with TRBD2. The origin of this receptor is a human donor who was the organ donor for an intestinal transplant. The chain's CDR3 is CASSPGGLDEQYF. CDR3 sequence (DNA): TGTGCCAGCTCCCCGGGGGGGCTCGACGAGCAGTACTTC. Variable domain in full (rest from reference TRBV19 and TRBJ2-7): DGGITQSPKYLFRKEGQNVTLSCEQNLNHDAMYWYRQDPGQGLRLIYYSQIVNDFQKGDIAEGYSVSREKKESFPLTVTSAQKNPTAFYLCASSPGGLDEQYFGPGTRLTVT.